These 32 T cell receptor beta chains were sequenced from one sample in a study of CD8+ T cells in alopecia areata (dated by TCRdb to the late 2010s). Libraries were built with the immunoSEQ multiplex PCR assay. RNA was extracted from all samples and reverse transcribed into cDNA as template for TCR sequencing. TCRdb obtained this table from immuneACCESS and retained in-frame rearrangements with V and J assigned. These tables miss some clones; where compared with another copy, unresolved V genes account for less than half of the shortfall, and the remainder is unexplained. The table for this sample lists about 160,000 clones; 40% to 50% of them were counted only once. The ten largest make up 6.5% to 7.5% of the sample. The sample consisted of CD4+ T cells sorted from blood. The origin of the receptors is a human donor with alopecia areata.

This clone appeared a few times. The chain recombines TRBV2 with TRBJ1-5, with D perhaps matching TRBD1 (5 bases). The ends were cut back, 7 bases at V and 2 bases at J, with 12 bases in the middle. The germline gives CDR1 SNHLY, CDR2 FYNNEI. The CDR3 loop spans 14 amino acids. The CDR3 protein is CASNGIQGNQPQHF. In DNA, the CDR3 is TGTGCCAGCAACGGAATACAGGGCAATCAGCCCCAGCATTTT.

The rearrangement joins TRBV29-1 to TRBJ2-7; TRBD1 matches 9 bases. J gave up 4 bases and V 5 bases, and 6 bases lay outside the gene matches. The CDR3 is 13 amino acids. Germline assignment: CDR1 SQVTM and CDR2 ANQGSEA. The CDR3 reads CSVTRTGAYEQYF. CDR3 nucleotides: TGCAGCGTTACACGGACAGGGGCTTACGAGCAGTACTTC.

This chain links TRBV30 with TRBJ2-3, with a tentative D call TRBD2 (6 bases). Germline V lookup: CDR1 GTSNPN, CDR2 SVGIG (reference sequence). CDR3 length equals 13 residues. The V end was cut by 2 bases, the J end by 4 bases, with 10 bases between. DNA of the CDR3: TGTGCCTGGAGTAGCGGGTTCGCAGATACGCAGTATTTT. It translates to CAWSSGFADTQYF.

The chain links TRBV25-1 to TRBJ1-3; D call uncertain. This CDR3 has 13 residues. CDR1 MGHDK and CDR2 SYGVNS come from the germline V gene. V was trimmed by 4 bases and J by 11 bases, leaving 15 bases between them. For the CDR3, the DNA is TGTGCCAGCAGTGGAGGCCTTCTCGCGGCCATATATTTT. Its protein product is CASSGGLLAAIYF.

This sequence joins TRBV7-3 and TRBJ2-7, with D perhaps TRBD1 or TRBD2 (7 bases each). The CDR3 covers 14 residues. The V and J ends lost 5 bases and 3 bases respectively, with 14 bases between them. From germline, CDR1 is SGHTA and CDR2 FQGTGA. CDR3 DNA: TGTGCCAGCAGCCAGCAGGGGGGGAACTACGAGCAGTACTTC. This gives the protein CASSQQGGNYEQYF.

This chain connects TRBV5-1 to TRBJ2-7, with D perhaps matching TRBD1 or TRBD2 (5 bases each). The V and J ends lost 4 bases and 0 bases respectively, with 11 bases between them. This CDR3 is built from 14 residues. In germline, CDR1 is SGHRS, CDR2 YFSETQ. CDR3 loop: CASSRGPGSYEQYF. Written as DNA, the CDR3 is TGCGCCAGCAGCCGGGGACCTGGCTCCTACGAGCAGTACTTC.

This clone was detected a few times. V usage is TRBV29-1 and J usage is TRBJ2-7, with 8 bases lining up with TRBD2. The V segment lost 4 bases and the J segment 5 bases; nucleotides outside the gene matches: 10. CDR3 length: 14 amino acids. Germline V gene data show CDR1 as SQVTM and CDR2 as ANQGSEA. CDR3: CSVGSAGVSHEQYF. Here the CDR3 DNA reads TGCAGCGTTGGGTCAGCGGGAGTTTCCCACGAGCAGTACTTC.

The V gene is TRBV18, the J gene TRBJ2-7, with D uncertain. Germline V gene data show CDR1 as KGHSH and CDR2 as LQKENI. Trimming removed 2 bases at V and 0 bases at J, with 14 bases between. CDR3 size: 16 residues. The CDR3: CASSPMLSQASYEQYF. In nucleotides, the CDR3 is TGTGCCAGCTCACCAATGCTTAGCCAAGCCTCCTACGAGCAGTACTTC.

In this sample, this clone turned up a few times. The chain employs TRBV19 and TRBJ2-1; D not resolved. Looked up from germline, CDR1 is LNHDA and CDR2 is SQIVND (reference sequence). V lost 2 bases, J lost 13 bases, and 12 bases lay in between. The CDR3 runs 12 residues. The CDR3 coding sequence is TGTGCCAGTAGTATAAGTCGGCGAAAACAGTTCTTC. It translates to CASSISRRKQFF.

V usage is TRBV29-1 and J usage is TRBJ1-1; perhaps TRBD1 as D (6 bases). CDR1 SQVTM and CDR2 ANQGSEA come from the germline V gene. The V end lost 4 bases, the J end lost 4 bases, and 16 bases lay between the germline ends. The CDR3 runs to 14 residues. The DNA of the CDR3 is TGCAGCGTTGTATCGGGGGGCGGAGGCACTGAAGCTTTCTTT. Translated, it gives CSVVSGGGGTEAFF.

The rearrangement links TRBV7-2 to TRBJ2-1; TRBD2 aligns across 13 bases. CDR3 size: 16 residues. V gave up 4 bases and J gave up 8 bases; unmatched junction bases: 8. Germline V gives CDR1 SGHTA, CDR2 FQGNSA. The CDR3 DNA reads TGTGCCAGCAGCTCTAGGACTAGCGGGAGTAGGTATGAGCAGTTCTTC. As protein: CASSSRTSGSRYEQFF.

The chain recombines TRBV5-1 with TRBJ2-5; 10 positions match TRBD2. V shed 4 bases, J shed 3 bases, and the junction held 12 bases outside the gene matches. The CDR3 extends over 17 amino acids. CDR1 and CDR2 (germline): SGHRS, YFSETQ. For the CDR3, the DNA is TGCGCCAGCAGCGGGGGACTAGCGCTCCGGAAGGAAGAGACCCAGTACTTC. This codes for CASSGGLALRKEETQYF.

The chain combines TRBV2 with TRBJ2-3; unclear D gene. CDR1 and CDR2 from the germline V gene are SNHLY and FYNNEI. The germline V and J ends were trimmed by 7 bases and 4 bases, with 9 bases remaining between them. This CDR3 comprises 12 residues. CDR3 sequence: CASKVAADTQYF. The CDR3 coding sequence is TGTGCCAGCAAAGTGGCGGCAGATACGCAGTATTTT.

This sequence joins TRBV11-2 and TRBJ2-3, with D tentatively TRBD2 (5 bases). This CDR3 is built from 13 residues. V lost 0 bases and J lost 7, with 8 bases in between. Germline CDR1 and CDR2: SGHAT and FQNNGV. CDR3 nucleotide sequence: TGTGCCAGCAGCTTAGATCTAGCCAATACGCAGTATTTT. Translated, it gives CASSLDLANTQYF. The full variable domain, completed using reference TRBV11-2 and TRBJ2-3, is EAGVAQSPRYKIIEKRQSVAFWCNPISGHATLYWYQQILGQGPKLLIQFQNNGVVDDSQLPKDRFSAERLKGVDSTLKIQPAKLEDSAVYLCASSLDLANTQYFGPGTRLTVL.

The gene calls are TRBV5-6 and TRBJ1-1; no reliable D call. V lost 0 bases to trimming and J lost 3 bases, with 3 bases between them. The germline gives CDR1 SGHDT, CDR2 YYEEEE. This CDR3 is built from 12 residues. The DNA of the CDR3 is TGTGCCAGCAGCTTGGTTTACACTGAAGCTTTCTTT. It codes for CASSLVYTEAFF.

The V and J genes are TRBV29-1 and TRBJ1-1, with D tentatively TRBD1 (5 bases). The CDR3 is 14 residues long. CDR1 is SQVTM, CDR2 ANQGSEA, per germline. V was cut by 4 bases and J by 0 bases, with 12 bases left in between. CDR3 bases: TGCAGCGTTGGGACAAGGGTTATGAACACTGAAGCTTTCTTT. Amino acids: CSVGTRVMNTEAFF. Drawing the rest from reference TRBV29-1 and TRBJ1-1, the complete variable domain is SAVISQKPSRDICQRGTSLTIQCQVDSQVTMMFWYRQQPGQSLTLIATANQGSEATYESGFVIDKFPISRPNLTFSTLTVSNMSPEDSSIYLCSVGTRVMNTEAFFGQGTRLTVV.

V usage is TRBV28 and J usage is TRBJ2-5; D might be TRBD1 or TRBD2, each matching 8 bases. This CDR3 has 16 amino acids. Germline CDR1 is MDHEN and CDR2 is SYDVKM. V was trimmed by 5 bases and J by 4 bases, leaving 20 bases between them. CDR3 protein: CASSTGGRLAGETQYF. The CDR3 DNA reads TGTGCCAGCAGTACAGGGGGAAGGCTAGCGGGAGAGACCCAGTACTTC.

This clone has a handful of counts. The chain carries TRBV29-1 and TRBJ2-1; D gene uncertain. V dropped 4 bases and J dropped 0 bases, with 10 bases sitting between them. CDR3 length equals 14 residues. CDR1 and CDR2 from the germline V gene are SQVTM and ANQGSEA. CDR3 residues: CSVVWASSYNEQFF. The DNA for the CDR3 is TGCAGCGTTGTTTGGGCTAGCTCCTACAATGAGCAGTTCTTC.

The V call is TRBV5-1, the J call TRBJ2-7; 9 positions agree with TRBD1. This CDR3 is built from 16 residues. Germline CDR1 is SGHRS and CDR2 is YFSETQ. V dropped 3 bases and J dropped 4; count of bases not matched to a gene: 11. The CDR3 sequence: CASSSGTGTLSYEQYF. The CDR3 DNA is TGCGCCAGCAGCTCCGGGACAGGGACGTTATCATACGAGCAGTACTTC.

The chain uses TRBV29-1 and TRBJ2-3; the D is unclear. CDR1 is SQVTM, CDR2 ANQGSEA, per germline. V was trimmed by 7 bases and J by 1 base, leaving 3 bases between them. This CDR3 has 10 residues. CDR3 loop: CSGRTDTQYF. The CDR3, as DNA: TGCAGCGGACGCACAGATACGCAGTATTTT.

The rearrangement joins TRBV29-1 to TRBJ1-2; unclear D gene. CDR1 is SQVTM and CDR2 is ANQGSEA in the germline V gene. V lost 0 bases, J lost 6 bases, and 14 bases lay in between. The CDR3 covers 14 residues. The CDR3 loop is CSVEDPEDRDGYTF. CDR3 DNA sequence: TGCAGCGTTGAAGATCCTGAGGATAGGGATGGCTACACCTTC.

This rearrangement joins TRBV20-1 to TRBJ2-4; the D gene is possibly TRBD1 (6 bases). With 3 bases removed from V and 7 bases from J, the gap between germline ends came to 7 bases. The CDR3 contains 11 residues. Germline assignment: CDR1 DFQATT and CDR2 SNEGSKA (reference sequence). The CDR3 DNA reads as TGCAGTGCTAGCACAGGGAACATTCAGTACTTC. This translates into CSASTGNIQYF.

V and J are TRBV4-1 and TRBJ2-7; 7 positions agree with TRBD1. The V segment lost 4 bases and the J segment 1 base; nucleotides outside the gene matches: 10. CDR3 size: 16 residues. CDR1 and CDR2 from the germline V gene are MGHRA and YSYEKL. The CDR3 sequence: CASSPKRDSESYEQYF. CDR3 sequence (DNA): TGCGCCAGCAGCCCTAAACGGGACAGCGAGTCCTACGAGCAGTACTTC.

The sample holds a few counts of this clone. The chain has TRBV6-5 and TRBJ2-7; 9 nucleotides align to TRBD2. J gave up 2 bases and V 6 bases, and 8 bases lay outside the gene matches. The CDR3 totals 15 residues. Germline assignment: CDR1 MNHEY and CDR2 SVGAGI. The chain's CDR3 is CASRPPGLAAYEQYF. CDR3 in DNA: TGTGCCAGCAGACCACCGGGACTAGCAGCCTACGAGCAGTACTTC.

The chain carries TRBV2 and TRBJ1-5, with D unresolved. The CDR3 runs to 13 residues. The germline gives CDR1 SNHLY, CDR2 FYNNEI. Deletions cut 4 bases from V and 7 bases from J, with 11 bases between. CDR3 nucleotide sequence: TGTGCCAGCAGTGCGGAAGGCTTACAGCCCCAGCATTTT. Translated: CASSAEGLQPQHF. Variable domain in full (rest from reference TRBV2 and TRBJ1-5): EPEVTQTPSHQVTQMGQEVILRCVPISNHLYFYWYRQILGQKVEFLVSFYNNEISEKSEIFDDQFSVERPDGSNFTLKIRSTKLEDSAMYFCASSAEGLQPQHFGDGTRLSIL.

In nucleotides, the CDR3 is TGCAGCGCGGGGGACAGGGGGAAGGAAAAACTGTTTTTT. Encoded protein: CSAGDRGKEKLFF. The chain joins TRBV29-1 to TRBJ1-4; 11 positions agree with TRBD1. The V gene's germline CDR1 is SQVTM and CDR2 ANQGSEA. V shed 7 bases, J shed 8 bases, and the junction held 6 bases outside the gene matches. The CDR3 covers 13 residues.

This chain connects TRBV5-1 to TRBJ1-2; 10 bases are a match to TRBD1. This CDR3 is 13 amino acids long. From germline, CDR1 is SGHRS and CDR2 YFSETQ. The junction had 6 bases not matched to a gene; V was cut back by 5 bases and J by 8 bases. This chain's CDR3 is CASRGTGVIGYTF. CDR3 nucleotide sequence: TGCGCCAGCAGAGGGACAGGGGTAATCGGCTACACCTTC.

This rearrangement joins TRBV29-1 to TRBJ2-7; possible D gene TRBD1, 5 bases. The CDR3 sequence is 14 residues long. Germline CDR1 reads SQVTM; CDR2 reads ANQGSEA. Trimming cost V 4 bases and J 2 bases, with 15 bases left between them. The CDR3 sequence is CSVVKGHRPYEQYF. Here the CDR3 DNA reads TGCAGCGTTGTTAAGGGGCATCGGCCCTACGAGCAGTACTTC.

The chain couples TRBV5-1 to TRBJ2-5; 15 bases fit TRBD2. CDR3 size: 16 residues. V trimming: 4 bases; J trimming: 4 bases; junction bases outside the gene matches: 5. Germline V gene lookup returns CDR1 SGHRS and CDR2 YFSETQ. The CDR3 nucleotides are TGCGCCAGCAGCCCCGGACTAGCGGGAGGGCCAGAGACCCAGTACTTC. It is translated as CASSPGLAGGPETQYF.

The chain has TRBV5-1 and TRBJ2-6, with D uncertain. CDR1 and CDR2 from the germline V gene are SGHRS and YFSETQ. V shed 4 bases and J shed 7 bases, with 12 bases lying between them. The CDR3 covers 14 residues. CDR3 sequence reads: CASSHSNGANVLTF. In DNA, the CDR3 is TGCGCCAGCAGCCACTCTAACGGAGCCAACGTCCTGACTTTC.

This clone was seen more than once but under ten times. J is TRBJ1-1 and V is TRBV4-1; 7 bases line up with TRBD1. Germline lookup yields CDR1 MGHRA and CDR2 YSYEKL. V shed 2 bases, J shed 7 bases, and the junction held 10 bases outside the gene matches. The CDR3 is 15 residues long. The CDR3 reads CASSQPTTGAVEAFF. Written as DNA, the CDR3 is TGCGCCAGCAGCCAACCGACAACAGGGGCCGTTGAAGCTTTCTTT.

The V gene is TRBV15, the J gene TRBJ2-5; D gene uncertain. V dropped 0 bases and J dropped 2 bases, with 10 bases sitting between them. From germline, CDR1 is LNHNV and CDR2 YYDKDF (reference sequence). The CDR3 covers 15 residues. CDR3 in amino acids: CATSRDSGRQETQYF. Here the CDR3 DNA reads TGTGCCACCAGCAGAGATTCCGGGCGGCAAGAGACCCAGTACTTC.